This entry lists 24 T cell receptor beta chains sequenced from one sample in a study of shared clonotypes between healthy human individuals. Measured with immunoSEQ multiplex PCR; TCRdb has only the in-frame clones, and not every one. Among about 2.3 million clones listed, approximately 93% were seen once. Sequencing used naive CD4+ T cells from PBMCs. Indicated subset: CD45RA+ positively selected. These receptors were taken from a man younger than 35 in good health. Some clones in this sample may be carry-over from other donors' samples.

The rearrangement joins TRBV27 to TRBJ2-6; tentatively, D is TRBD1 or TRBD2 (6 bases each). This CDR3 is 16 amino acids long. The V gene lost 6 bases and the J gene lost 4 bases, with 16 bases spanning the gap. Looked up from germline, CDR1 is MNHEY and CDR2 is SMNVEV (reference sequence). The CDR3 protein is CASSKTPGAGANVLTF. CDR3 sequence (DNA): TGTGCCAGCAGCAAGACCCCGGGGGCGGGGGCCAACGTCCTGACTTTC. Full variable domain (remainder filled in from reference TRBV27 and TRBJ2-6): EAQVTQNPRYLITVTGKKLTVTCSQNMNHEYMSWYRQDPGLGLRQIYYSMNVEVTDKGDVPEGYKVSRKEKRNFPLILESPSPNQTSLYFCASSKTPGAGANVLTFGAGSRLTVL.

This clone was counted once. This chain connects TRBV7-9 to TRBJ2-3, with 14 nucleotides matching TRBD2. The V segment lost 5 bases and the J segment 0 bases; nucleotides outside the gene matches: 7. This CDR3 has 18 amino acids. Germline CDR1 and CDR2: SEHNR and FQNEAQ (reference sequence). CDR3: CASSPGLAGDPSTDTQYF. DNA of the CDR3: TGTGCCAGCAGCCCGGGACTAGCGGGAGACCCTAGCACAGATACGCAGTATTTT.

The sample holds one count of this clone. J is TRBJ1-5 and V is TRBV28; 8 nucleotides match TRBD1. Trimming at V came to 6 bases and at J to 6 bases, leaving 7 bases not matched to a gene. The CDR3 has 14 residues. Germline CDR1 is MDHEN and CDR2 is SYDVKM. The CDR3: CASSPVTGAQPQHF. The CDR3 region has the DNA TGTGCCAGCAGCCCCGTGACAGGGGCTCAGCCCCAGCATTTT.

The chain employs TRBV5-4 and TRBJ1-2; TRBD1 is a possible D gene (5 bases). Germline CDR1 SGHNT, CDR2 YYREEE (reference sequence). The V and J ends lost 4 bases and 4 bases respectively, with 11 bases between them. The CDR3 spans 13 residues. CDR3 bases: TGTGCCAGCAGCCGACCGGACATCTATGGCTACACCTTC. Its translation: CASSRPDIYGYTF.

The J gene is TRBJ2-3, the V gene TRBV6-1; 8 nucleotides match TRBD2. This CDR3 contains 14 residues. The germline CDR1 and CDR2 sequences are MNHNS and SASEGT. Unmatched junction bases numbered 1, after V lost 1 base and J lost 4 bases. CDR3 sequence: CASSEGTSSDTQYF. In DNA, the CDR3 is TGTGCCAGCAGTGAAGGGACTAGCTCAGATACGCAGTATTTT.

This sequence joins TRBV2 and TRBJ1-5; 9 positions match TRBD1. CDR1 and CDR2 from the germline V gene are SNHLY and FYNNEI. V was clipped by 2 bases and J by 6 bases; unmatched bases: 8. The length of the CDR3 is 16 residues. This CDR3 reads CASSELGQGTGQPQHF. The CDR3 coding sequence is TGTGCCAGCAGTGAACTAGGACAGGGGACAGGTCAGCCCCAGCATTTT.

This rearrangement joins TRBV27 to TRBJ2-7; 10 bases agree with TRBD2. The CDR3 loop spans 15 amino acids. The germline V gene has CDR1 MNHEY and CDR2 SMNVEV (reference sequence). V shed 6 bases, J shed 0 bases, and the junction held 5 bases outside the gene matches. The CDR3 DNA sequence: TGTGCCAGCAGGCCAGCGGGAGGGAGCTCCTACGAGCAGTACTTC. It yields the protein CASRPAGGSSYEQYF.

The J gene is TRBJ1-4, the V gene TRBV19; 7 nucleotides align to TRBD1. The CDR3 runs 13 residues. With 8 bases clipped from V and 6 bases from J, the junction kept 6 bases outside the gene matches. Looked up from germline, CDR1 is LNHDA and CDR2 is SQIVND (reference sequence). The DNA of the CDR3 is TGTGCCAGTGGGGCCACAGGGGATGAAAAACTGTTTTTT. This encodes CASGATGDEKLFF.

V is TRBV6-5 and J is TRBJ2-7; D is possibly TRBD2 (6 bases). Germline CDR1 and CDR2: MNHEY and SVGAGI. This CDR3 has 15 residues. Trimming took 2 bases from V and 3 from J, leaving 14 bases between them. The CDR3 DNA sequence: TGTGCCAGCAGTTACCTGGCGGGAACCCACTACGAGCAGTACTTC. Translated, it gives CASSYLAGTHYEQYF.

This chain connects TRBV6-5 to TRBJ2-1; 9 nucleotides align to TRBD2. J lost 8 bases, V lost 7 bases, and 9 bases had no gene match. The length of the CDR3 is 14 residues. Germline CDR1 reads MNHEY; CDR2 reads SVGAGI. CDR3: CASTSAGGPYEQFF. The CDR3 region has the DNA TGTGCCAGCACCTCGGCGGGAGGGCCGTATGAGCAGTTCTTC.

V is TRBV19 and J is TRBJ1-1; maybe TRBD1 (6 bases). Germline-derived CDR1 and CDR2 are LNHDA and SQIVND (reference sequence). The CDR3 loop spans 16 amino acids. V was clipped by 5 bases and J by 0 bases, with 16 bases between them. The CDR3 is CASSLLGTGMNTEAFF. The DNA for the CDR3 is TGTGCCAGTAGTCTCCTGGGAACAGGGATGAACACTGAAGCTTTCTTT. Drawing the rest from reference TRBV19 and TRBJ1-1, the complete variable domain is DGGITQSPKYLFRKEGQNVTLSCEQNLNHDAMYWYRQDPGQGLRLIYYSQIVNDFQKGDIAEGYSVSREKKESFPLTVTSAQKNPTAFYLCASSLLGTGMNTEAFFGQGTRLTVV.

This chain's CDR3 is CASSREGGTNEKLFF. Written as DNA, the CDR3 is TGTGCCAGCTCACGGGAAGGGGGCACTAATGAAAAACTGTTTTTT. V is TRBV18 and J is TRBJ1-4, with TRBD1 identical over 7 bases. Germline V CDR1 and CDR2: KGHSH, LQKENI. The CDR3 contains 15 residues. V lost 4 bases to trimming and J lost 2 bases; unmatched junction nucleotides: 4.

This sequence joins TRBV20-1 and TRBJ2-1; no reliable D call. Germline V gives CDR1 DFQATT, CDR2 SNEGSKA (reference sequence). CDR3 length: 10 amino acids. V was pared by 3 bases and J by 10 bases, with 7 bases between. CDR3 DNA: TGCAGTGCTAGTGGCAGGGAGCAGTTCTTC. It is translated as CSASGREQFF.

This CDR3 is CATQREVYNEQFF. The CDR3 DNA reads TGTGCCACCCAGCGGGAGGTGTACAATGAGCAGTTCTTC. The rearrangement joins TRBV6-5 to TRBJ2-1; 9 bases line up with TRBD2. Looked up from germline, CDR1 is MNHEY and CDR2 is SVGAGI. V lost 10 bases, J lost 4 bases, and 5 bases stayed unmatched. The CDR3 contains 13 residues.

This sequence joins TRBV30 and TRBJ2-1, with 9 bases lining up with TRBD1. This CDR3 comprises 14 residues. J lost 8 bases, V lost 3 bases, and 8 bases had no gene match. Germline V gene data show CDR1 as GTSNPN and CDR2 as SVGIG (reference sequence). This CDR3 is CAWSPQGARDEQFF. CDR3 nucleotide sequence: TGTGCCTGGAGCCCACAGGGGGCGCGTGATGAGCAGTTCTTC.

The genes are TRBV28 and TRBJ1-2; D remains unclear. Germline V gene lookup returns CDR1 MDHEN and CDR2 SYDVKM. This CDR3 is 12 amino acids long. Trimming removed 7 bases at V and 6 bases at J, with 12 bases between. CDR3 residues: CASTEGWDGYTF. The CDR3 nucleotides read TGTGCCAGCACCGAAGGTTGGGATGGCTACACCTTC.

The gene calls are TRBV27 and TRBJ2-5; a possible D gene is TRBD1 (6 bases). The V end lost 8 bases, the J end lost 4 bases, and 14 bases lay between the germline ends. CDR3 length equals 13 residues. Germline lookup yields CDR1 MNHEY and CDR2 SMNVEV (reference sequence). The CDR3 loop reads CASGGRKGETQYF. The CDR3 nucleotides are TGTGCCAGCGGGGGCAGAAAGGGAGAGACCCAGTACTTC.

V usage is TRBV29-1 and J usage is TRBJ2-1; TRBD2 matches 13 bases. CDR1 and CDR2 (germline): SQVTM, ANQGSEA. V shed 4 bases, J shed 6 bases, and the junction held 6 bases outside the gene matches. The CDR3 is made up of 15 amino acids. The CDR3 sequence is CSVAAGTSGANEQFF. The CDR3, as DNA: TGCAGCGTTGCAGCGGGGACTAGCGGGGCCAATGAGCAGTTCTTC.

J is TRBJ2-7 and V is TRBV18; D uncertain. This CDR3 is built from 18 residues. Trimming stripped 6 bases from V and 0 bases from J, with 24 bases between. Per the germline V gene, CDR1 is KGHSH and CDR2 is LQKENI. CDR3 sequence: CASSPTAPASASSYEQYF. The DNA for the CDR3 is TGTGCCAGCTCCCCCACGGCTCCCGCCAGCGCGAGCTCCTACGAGCAGTACTTC.

Regarding this clone: Other nucleotide sequences in the sample specify the same CDR3. This sequence joins TRBV4-2 and TRBJ2-1; 10 bases are shared with TRBD2. Per the germline V gene, CDR1 is LGHNA and CDR2 is YNFKEQ. The CDR3 covers 15 residues. V trimming: 4 bases; J trimming: 0 bases; junction bases outside the gene matches: 0. CDR3 nucleotide sequence: TGTGCCAGCAGCCCTAGCGGGAGCTCCTACAATGAGCAGTTCTTC. This translates into CASSPSGSSYNEQFF.

V usage is TRBV7-2 and J usage is TRBJ2-5; weak D call: TRBD2 (6 bases). Germline values: CDR1 SGHTA, CDR2 FQGNSA. The length of the CDR3 is 15 residues. Trimming removed 6 bases at V and 7 bases at J, with 21 bases between. This CDR3 reads CASRQSLVAGGTQYF. Written as DNA, the CDR3 is TGTGCCAGCAGACAAAGTTTGGTGGCCGGGGGGACCCAGTACTTC. Filled out from reference TRBV7-2 and TRBJ2-5, the complete variable domain reads GAGVSQSPSNKVTEKGKDVELRCDPISGHTALYWYRQSLGQGLEFLIYFQGNSAPDKSGLPSDRFSAERTGGSVSTLTIQRTQQEDSAVYLCASRQSLVAGGTQYFGPGTRLLVL.

With respect to this clone: Other DNA sequences from this sample encode an identical CDR3 as well. V gene TRBV18 combines with J gene TRBJ2-5, with TRBD2 matching over 9 bases. Trimming removed 3 bases from V and 2 bases from J; junction bases left unmatched: 7. Germline lookup yields CDR1 KGHSH and CDR2 LQKENI. The CDR3 is 16 residues long. CDR3 in amino acids: CASSPRLAESQETQYF. DNA for the CDR3: TGTGCCAGCTCACCGCGACTAGCGGAGTCGCAAGAGACCCAGTACTTC. The entire variable domain, with the rest obtained from reference TRBV18 and TRBJ2-5, is as follows: NAGVMQNPRHLVRRRGQEARLRCSPMKGHSHVYWYRQLPEEGLKFMVYLQKENIIDESGMPKERFSAEFPKEGPSILRIQQVVRGDSAAYFCASSPRLAESQETQYFGPGTRLLVL.

The chain joins TRBV19 to TRBJ1-2, with D tentatively TRBD1 (6 bases). The CDR3 runs 15 residues. Trimming pared 5 bases from V and 5 bases from J, leaving 18 bases between. The germline gives CDR1 LNHDA, CDR2 SQIVND (reference sequence). The CDR3 spells CASSPAGGAGYGYTF. The CDR3 DNA reads TGTGCCAGTAGTCCAGCGGGGGGCGCAGGTTATGGCTACACCTTC. Full variable domain (missing parts from reference TRBV19 and TRBJ1-2): DGGITQSPKYLFRKEGQNVTLSCEQNLNHDAMYWYRQDPGQGLRLIYYSQIVNDFQKGDIAEGYSVSREKKESFPLTVTSAQKNPTAFYLCASSPAGGAGYGYTFGSGTRLTVV.

This chain uses TRBV28 with TRBJ1-5; 7 bases match TRBD1. V gave up 3 bases and J gave up 6 bases; unmatched junction bases: 11. CDR1 and CDR2 from the germline V gene are MDHEN and SYDVKM. CDR3 length equals 16 residues. The CDR3 loop is CASSFNGRGSTQPQHF. CDR3 nucleotide sequence: TGTGCCAGCAGTTTCAACGGCAGGGGGTCGACTCAGCCCCAGCATTTT.